The rows below give T cell receptor beta chains drawn from one sample of a study of shared clonotypes between healthy human individuals. Measured with immunoSEQ multiplex PCR; TCRdb has only the in-frame clones, and not every one. The sample includes a few million clones, roughly 95% seen only once; the top ten take 0.1% to 0.15%. Sequenced input: naive CD4+ T cells sorted from blood. The receptor source for this set is a man between 18 and 29 years old in good health. The CDR3 runs from the conserved cysteine through the conserved F or W. Each record gives: D gene, J gene, V gene, clone size, CDR3 DNA, CDR3 protein. The D gene is left open where the match is weak. The size of a clone is reported for some rows only, either as once, few or many, or as a class for expanded clones.

d_call: NA
j_call: TRBJ2-3
v_call: TRBV7-2
clone_size: NA
cdr3_nt: TGTGCCAGCAGCTTATATAACCGAGCGCCCGGTACAGATACGCAGTATTTT
cdr3_aa: CASSLYNRAPGTDTQYF

d_call: NA
j_call: TRBJ2-7
v_call: TRBV7-8
clone_size: NA
cdr3_nt: TGTGCCAGCAGCTTAGAGGCGAGATTCGTCTACGAGCAGTACTTC
cdr3_aa: CASSLEARFVYEQYF

d_call: NA
j_call: TRBJ2-2
v_call: TRBV7-8
clone_size: NA
cdr3_nt: TGTGCCAGCAGCTTAGCCTATACCGGGGAGCTGTTTTTT
cdr3_aa: CASSLAYTGELFF

d_call: TRBD1
j_call: TRBJ1-2
v_call: TRBV4-3
clone_size: once
cdr3_nt: TGCGCCAGCAGCCAAGTCTCGACAGGGGGTGGCTACACCTTC
cdr3_aa: CASSQVSTGGGYTF

d_call: TRBD1
j_call: TRBJ2-7
v_call: TRBV7-2
clone_size: NA
cdr3_nt: TGTGCCAGCAGCCGGCCCGGGACAGGTACCTACGAGCAGTACTTC
cdr3_aa: CASSRPGTGTYEQYF

d_call: TRBD2
j_call: TRBJ2-5
v_call: TRBV5-1
clone_size: NA
cdr3_nt: TGCGCCAGCAGCGTAGCCCGGGGGGTTGAGACCCAGTACTTC
cdr3_aa: CASSVARGVETQYF

d_call: NA
j_call: TRBJ1-1
v_call: TRBV5-4
clone_size: NA
cdr3_nt: TGTGCCAGCAGCGAGGGCGTCTACAGGGCTAACACTGAAGCTTTCTTT
cdr3_aa: CASSEGVYRANTEAFF

d_call: NA
j_call: TRBJ2-7
v_call: TRBV7-9
clone_size: NA
cdr3_nt: TGTGCCAGCAGCTTACAAAAGGGTGTCAAGCAGTACTTC
cdr3_aa: CASSLQKGVKQYF

d_call: NA
j_call: TRBJ2-1
v_call: TRBV6-1
clone_size: NA
cdr3_nt: TGTGCCAGCAGTGAAACACCGAGCTCCTACAATGAGCAGTTCTTC
cdr3_aa: CASSETPSSYNEQFF

d_call: NA
j_call: TRBJ1-3
v_call: TRBV30
clone_size: NA
cdr3_nt: TGTGCCTGGATGGGGGATAAGGGAAACACCATATATTTT
cdr3_aa: CAWMGDKGNTIYF

d_call: TRBD1
j_call: TRBJ2-7
v_call: TRBV5-1
clone_size: NA
cdr3_nt: TGCGCCAGCAGCTCCGATCCCCCGGGACAGGGATCCTACGAGCAGTACTTC
cdr3_aa: CASSSDPPGQGSYEQYF

d_call: NA
j_call: TRBJ2-1
v_call: TRBV28
clone_size: NA
cdr3_nt: TGTGCCAGCAGCCTCATCAGGGGGGACTACAATGAGCAGTTCTTC
cdr3_aa: CASSLIRGDYNEQFF

d_call: NA
j_call: TRBJ1-2
v_call: TRBV19
clone_size: NA
cdr3_nt: TGTGCCAGTAGTATCCAGGGCGAGGGCTATGGCTACACCTTC
cdr3_aa: CASSIQGEGYGYTF

d_call: TRBD1
j_call: TRBJ1-2
v_call: TRBV28
clone_size: NA
cdr3_nt: TGTGCCAGCAGGCCGACAGGGGGGCACTATGGCTACACCTTC
cdr3_aa: CASRPTGGHYGYTF

d_call: NA
j_call: TRBJ2-2
v_call: TRBV30
clone_size: NA
cdr3_nt: TGTGCCTGGAGTGTATGGAGAGGGAACACCGGGGAGCTGTTTTTT
cdr3_aa: CAWSVWRGNTGELFF

d_call: TRBD2
j_call: TRBJ2-7
v_call: TRBV6-5
clone_size: NA
cdr3_nt: TGTGCCAGCAGTTACCCTATAGCGGGAGGGGCCCGCGAGCAGTACTTC
cdr3_aa: CASSYPIAGGAREQYF

d_call: TRBD1
j_call: TRBJ2-5
v_call: TRBV28
clone_size: NA
cdr3_nt: TGTGCCAGCACGTCGACAGGGTTGTCAAAAGAGACCCAGTACTTC
cdr3_aa: CASTSTGLSKETQYF

d_call: TRBD1
j_call: TRBJ1-2
v_call: TRBV30
clone_size: NA
cdr3_nt: TGTGCCTGGAGTGTACTTCCGGGACAGGGGTTGTATGGCTACACCTTC
cdr3_aa: CAWSVLPGQGLYGYTF

d_call: TRBD1
j_call: TRBJ1-6
v_call: TRBV6-1
clone_size: NA
cdr3_nt: TGTGCCAGCAGTGACGCACAGGGGTATAATTCACCCCTCCACTTT
cdr3_aa: CASSDAQGYNSPLHF

d_call: TRBD2
j_call: TRBJ2-1
v_call: TRBV7-6
clone_size: NA
cdr3_nt: TGTGCCAGCAGCAGGACTAGTGTGATCAATGAGCAGTTCTTC
cdr3_aa: CASSRTSVINEQFF

d_call: NA
j_call: TRBJ1-4
v_call: TRBV5-1
clone_size: NA
cdr3_nt: TGCGCCAGCAGCGAACAGGGTCGAGATGAAAAACTGTTTTTT
cdr3_aa: CASSEQGRDEKLFF

d_call: TRBD1
j_call: TRBJ1-2
v_call: TRBV5-1
clone_size: NA
cdr3_nt: TGCGCCAGCAGCACTCGACAGGGCGAGCTTTATGGCTACACCTTC
cdr3_aa: CASSTRQGELYGYTF

d_call: TRBD2
j_call: TRBJ2-7
v_call: TRBV5-6
clone_size: NA
cdr3_nt: TGTGCCAGCAGCTGGGTGGTTACTAGCGGCTCCTACGAGCAGTACTTC
cdr3_aa: CASSWVVTSGSYEQYF

d_call: NA
j_call: TRBJ1-2
v_call: TRBV18
clone_size: NA
cdr3_nt: TGTGCCAGCTCAGCCGGGACACTCTATGGCTACACCTTC
cdr3_aa: CASSAGTLYGYTF

d_call: NA
j_call: TRBJ2-6
v_call: TRBV4-1
clone_size: NA
cdr3_nt: TGCGCCAGCAGCCGAGGGGATACTGGGGCCAACGTCCTGACTTTC
cdr3_aa: CASSRGDTGANVLTF

d_call: TRBD1
j_call: TRBJ1-4
v_call: TRBV28
clone_size: NA
cdr3_nt: TGTGCCAGCAGTCGGCCCGGGACAGGGCAGGTGGGGGAAAAACTGTTTTTT
cdr3_aa: CASSRPGTGQVGEKLFF

d_call: TRBD2
j_call: TRBJ2-1
v_call: TRBV5-8
clone_size: NA
cdr3_nt: TGTGCCAGCAGGCTCGAGGCGGGGGTCCTTTTCTACAATGAGCAGTTCTTC
cdr3_aa: CASRLEAGVLFYNEQFF

d_call: NA
j_call: TRBJ1-5
v_call: TRBV19
clone_size: NA
cdr3_nt: TGTGCCAGTACCCCGGGGACGGCTACCAATCAGCCCCAGCATTTT
cdr3_aa: CASTPGTATNQPQHF

d_call: TRBD1
j_call: TRBJ1-6
v_call: TRBV7-8
clone_size: NA
cdr3_nt: TGTGCCAGCAGCTTGGACAGGGATCGGTCACCCCTCCACTTT
cdr3_aa: CASSLDRDRSPLHF

d_call: NA
j_call: TRBJ1-3
v_call: TRBV6-1
clone_size: NA
cdr3_nt: TGTGCCAGCAGGGACGTTAGCTCTGGAAACACCATATATTTT
cdr3_aa: CASRDVSSGNTIYF

d_call: NA
j_call: TRBJ2-7
v_call: TRBV5-4
clone_size: NA
cdr3_nt: TGTGCCAGCAGCTTGGGTCCGGAGTCGTACGAGCAGTACTTC
cdr3_aa: CASSLGPESYEQYF